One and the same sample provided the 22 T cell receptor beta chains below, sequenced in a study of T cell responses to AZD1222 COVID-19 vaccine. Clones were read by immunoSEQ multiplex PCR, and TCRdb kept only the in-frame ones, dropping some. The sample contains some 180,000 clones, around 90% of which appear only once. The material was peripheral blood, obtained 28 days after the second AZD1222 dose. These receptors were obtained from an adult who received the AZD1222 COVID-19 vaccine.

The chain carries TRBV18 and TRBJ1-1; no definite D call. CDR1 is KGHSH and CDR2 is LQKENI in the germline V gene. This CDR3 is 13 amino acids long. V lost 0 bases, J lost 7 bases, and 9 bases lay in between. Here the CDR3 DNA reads TGTGCCAGCTCACCACCGAGCTTTAATGAAGCTTTCTTT. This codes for CASSPPSFNEAFF.

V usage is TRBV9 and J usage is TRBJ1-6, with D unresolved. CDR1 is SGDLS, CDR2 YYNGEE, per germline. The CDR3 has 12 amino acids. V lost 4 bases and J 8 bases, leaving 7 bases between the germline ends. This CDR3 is CASSRSDSPLHF. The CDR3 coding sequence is TGTGCCAGCAGCCGCAGTGATTCACCCCTCCACTTT.

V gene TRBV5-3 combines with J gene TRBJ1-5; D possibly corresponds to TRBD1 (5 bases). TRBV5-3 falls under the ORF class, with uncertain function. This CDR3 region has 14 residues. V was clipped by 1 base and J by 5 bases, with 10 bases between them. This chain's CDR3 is CARSLQGHYQPQHF. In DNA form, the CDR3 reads TGTGCCAGAAGCTTGCAGGGCCACTATCAGCCCCAGCATTTT.

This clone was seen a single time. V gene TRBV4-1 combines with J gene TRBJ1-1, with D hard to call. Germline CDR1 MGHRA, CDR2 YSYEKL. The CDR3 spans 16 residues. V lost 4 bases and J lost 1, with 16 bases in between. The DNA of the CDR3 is TGCGCCAGCAGCCGCCCCACGCAGGCCGCGAACACTGAAGCTTTCTTT. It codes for CASSRPTQAANTEAFF.

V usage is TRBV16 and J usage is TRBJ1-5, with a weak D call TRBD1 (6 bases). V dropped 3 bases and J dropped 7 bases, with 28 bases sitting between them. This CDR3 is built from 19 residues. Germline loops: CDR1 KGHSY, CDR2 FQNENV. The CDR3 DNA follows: TGTGCCAGCAGCCAGAAACTCGGGGGGCAACACAGGGATAACCAGCCCCAGCATTTT. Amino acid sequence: CASSQKLGGQHRDNQPQHF.

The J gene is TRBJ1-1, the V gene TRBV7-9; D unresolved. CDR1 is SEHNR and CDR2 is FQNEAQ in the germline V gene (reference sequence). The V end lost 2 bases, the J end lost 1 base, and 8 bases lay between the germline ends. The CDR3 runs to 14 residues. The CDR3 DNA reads TGTGCCAGCAGCTTAACCCGACAGAACACTGAAGCTTTCTTT. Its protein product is CASSLTRQNTEAFF.

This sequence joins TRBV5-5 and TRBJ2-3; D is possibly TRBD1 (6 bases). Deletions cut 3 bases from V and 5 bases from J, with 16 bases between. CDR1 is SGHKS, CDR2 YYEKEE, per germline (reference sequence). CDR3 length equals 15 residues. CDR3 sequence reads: CASSWGPPGEDTQYF. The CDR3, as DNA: TGTGCCAGCAGCTGGGGGCCGCCAGGAGAAGATACGCAGTATTTT.

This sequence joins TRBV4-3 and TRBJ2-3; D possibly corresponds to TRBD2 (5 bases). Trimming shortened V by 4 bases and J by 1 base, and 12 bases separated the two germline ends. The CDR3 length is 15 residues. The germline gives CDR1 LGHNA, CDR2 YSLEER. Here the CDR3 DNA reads TGCGCCAGCAGCCGCGAATCGCGGGGCACAGATACGCAGTATTTT. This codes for CASSRESRGTDTQYF.

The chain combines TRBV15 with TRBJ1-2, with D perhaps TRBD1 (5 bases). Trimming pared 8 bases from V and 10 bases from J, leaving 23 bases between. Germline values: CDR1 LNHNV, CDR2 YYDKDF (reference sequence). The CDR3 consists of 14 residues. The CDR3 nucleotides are TGTGCCACCCTACACCGGGACTCAACCAAGGACTACACCTTC. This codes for CATLHRDSTKDYTF. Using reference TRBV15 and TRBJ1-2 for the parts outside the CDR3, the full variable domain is DAMVIQNPRYQVTQFGKPVTLSCSQTLNHNVMYWYQQKSSQAPKLLFHYYDKDFNNEADTPDNFQSRRPNTSFCFLDIRSPGLGDTAMYLCATLHRDSTKDYTFGSGTRLTVV.

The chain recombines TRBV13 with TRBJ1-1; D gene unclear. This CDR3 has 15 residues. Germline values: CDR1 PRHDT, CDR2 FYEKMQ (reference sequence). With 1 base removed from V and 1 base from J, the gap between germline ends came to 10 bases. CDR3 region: CASSLEAGSNTEAFF. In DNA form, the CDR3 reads TGTGCCAGCAGCTTAGAAGCGGGTTCGAACACTGAAGCTTTCTTT.

The CDR3 nucleotides are TGTGCCAGCAGGGCAATGGCGGGGGCCGGCAATCAGCCCCAGCATTTT. It yields the protein CASRAMAGAGNQPQHF. This chain connects TRBV27 to TRBJ1-5; a weak D match, TRBD1 (6 bases). The CDR3 length is 16 residues. Trimming removed 6 bases at V and 2 bases at J, with 17 bases between. Germline V gene sequence: CDR1 MNHEY, CDR2 SMNVEV (reference sequence).

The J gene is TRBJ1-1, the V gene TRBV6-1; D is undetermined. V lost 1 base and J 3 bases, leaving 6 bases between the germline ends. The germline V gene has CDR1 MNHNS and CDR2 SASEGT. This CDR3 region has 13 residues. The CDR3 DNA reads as TGTGCCAGCAGTGAAGAACTATACACTGAAGCTTTCTTT. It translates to CASSEELYTEAFF.

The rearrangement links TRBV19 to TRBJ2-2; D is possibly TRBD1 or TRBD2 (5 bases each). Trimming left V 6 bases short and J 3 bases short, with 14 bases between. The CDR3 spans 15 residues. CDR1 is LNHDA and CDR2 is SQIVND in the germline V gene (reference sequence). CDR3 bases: TGTGCCAGTAGCCCCGAGGGGCCCGACACCGGGGAGCTGTTTTTT. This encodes CASSPEGPDTGELFF.

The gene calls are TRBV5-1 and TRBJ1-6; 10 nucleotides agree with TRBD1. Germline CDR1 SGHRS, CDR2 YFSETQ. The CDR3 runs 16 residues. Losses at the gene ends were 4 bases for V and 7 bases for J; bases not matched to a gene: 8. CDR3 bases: TGCGCCAGCAGCAGCGACAGGGGGCCGACAAATTCACCCCTCCACTTT. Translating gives CASSSDRGPTNSPLHF.

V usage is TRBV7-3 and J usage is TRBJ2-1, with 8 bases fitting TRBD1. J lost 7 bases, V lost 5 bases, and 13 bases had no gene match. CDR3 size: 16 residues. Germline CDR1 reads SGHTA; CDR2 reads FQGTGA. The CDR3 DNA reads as TGTGCCAGCAGCCCACCAGGGGGCCTGGGCGGGAATGAGCAGTTCTTC. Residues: CASSPPGGLGGNEQFF.

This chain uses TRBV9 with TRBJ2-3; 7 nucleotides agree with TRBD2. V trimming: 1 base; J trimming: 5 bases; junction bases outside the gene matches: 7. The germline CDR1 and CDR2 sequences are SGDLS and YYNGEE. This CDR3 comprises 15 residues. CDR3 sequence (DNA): TGTGCCAGCAGCGTAAGTGGCGGGAGCGTAGATACGCAGTATTTT. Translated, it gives CASSVSGGSVDTQYF.

DNA of the CDR3: TGTGCCAGCAGTGACTGGTACAGAAAAGAGACCCAGTACTTC. It codes for CASSDWYRKETQYF. The chain carries TRBV6-4 and TRBJ2-5; no clear D. V lost 1 base to trimming and J lost 3 bases, with 9 bases between them. Germline V lookup: CDR1 MRHNA, CDR2 SNTAGT. This CDR3 is built from 14 residues.

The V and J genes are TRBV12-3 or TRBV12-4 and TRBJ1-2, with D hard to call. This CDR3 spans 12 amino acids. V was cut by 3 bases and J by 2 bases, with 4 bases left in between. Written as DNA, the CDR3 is TGTGCCAGCAGTTTCACAAACTATGGCTACACCTTC. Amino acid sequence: CASSFTNYGYTF.

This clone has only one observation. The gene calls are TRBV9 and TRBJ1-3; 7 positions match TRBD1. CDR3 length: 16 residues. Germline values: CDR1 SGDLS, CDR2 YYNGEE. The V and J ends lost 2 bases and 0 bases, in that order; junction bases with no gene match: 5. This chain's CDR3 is CASSVWTGNSGNTIYF. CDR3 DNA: TGTGCCAGCAGCGTTTGGACAGGCAACTCTGGAAACACCATATATTTT.

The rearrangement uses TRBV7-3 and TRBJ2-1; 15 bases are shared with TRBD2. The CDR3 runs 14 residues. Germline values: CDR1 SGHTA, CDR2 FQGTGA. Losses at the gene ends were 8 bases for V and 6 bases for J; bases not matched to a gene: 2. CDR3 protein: CASRTSGGANEQFF. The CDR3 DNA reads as TGTGCCAGCCGGACTAGCGGGGGGGCCAATGAGCAGTTCTTC.

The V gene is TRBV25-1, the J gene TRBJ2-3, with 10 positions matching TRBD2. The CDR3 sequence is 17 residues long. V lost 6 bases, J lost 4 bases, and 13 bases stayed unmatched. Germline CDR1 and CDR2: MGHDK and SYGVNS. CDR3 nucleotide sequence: TGTGCCAGCAGGGACCCCCGAGCGGGAGGGTCCCCAGATACGCAGTATTTT. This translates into CASRDPRAGGSPDTQYF.

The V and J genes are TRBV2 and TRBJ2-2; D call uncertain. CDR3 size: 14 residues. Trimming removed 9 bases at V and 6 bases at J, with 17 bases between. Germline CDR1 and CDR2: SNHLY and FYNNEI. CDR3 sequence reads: CASSPTEMPGELFF. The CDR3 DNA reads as TGTGCCAGTTCCCCAACAGAGATGCCCGGGGAGCTGTTTTTT.